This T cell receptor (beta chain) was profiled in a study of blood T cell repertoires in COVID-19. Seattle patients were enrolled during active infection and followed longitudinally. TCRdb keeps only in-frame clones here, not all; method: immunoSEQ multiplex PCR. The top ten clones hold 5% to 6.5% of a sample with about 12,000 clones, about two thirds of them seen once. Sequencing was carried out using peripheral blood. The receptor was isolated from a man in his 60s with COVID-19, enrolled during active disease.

CDR3: CASSMTGVGQPQHF. The DNA for the CDR3 is TGTGCCAGTAGTATGACAGGGGTAGGTCAGCCCCAGCATTTT. V and J are TRBV19 and TRBJ1-5, with 8 nucleotides matching TRBD1. Germline-derived CDR1 and CDR2 are LNHDA and SQIVND (reference sequence). Trimming cost V 3 bases and J 6 bases; bases outside gene matches: 4. The CDR3 covers 14 residues.